This record covers a single T cell receptor beta chain. Its antigen remains unidentified. Nothing much larger sits one base from this clone, and base qualities are not available. Preparation of the library involved the immunoSEQ multiplex PCR assay. Not all clones reach the TCRdb copy of this immuneACCESS table, which keeps in-frame sequences only. Checked studies attribute under half of the gap to unresolved V genes and leave the rest unexplained. The sample profile shows fewer than 200,000 clones; around 89% of them were found once. Roughly 1.5% of the sample goes to the ten largest clones. This entry comes from a study of control samples from healthy donors and cancer patients (dated by TCRdb to 2018 to 2021). The trim is 4 bases for V and 4 bases for J, with a gap of 7 bases between the germline ends. Inclusive of the bounding cysteine and phenylalanine, the CDR3 is 12 residues long. Only CDR3 DNA remains: 36 bases, in frame from the first base. Based on the germline V gene, the CDR1 and CDR2 sequences are KGHSH and LQKENI.

Material: blood. This sequence was found in a woman between 50 and 59 years old in good health. The chain joins TRBV18 to TRBJ1-1; there is no confident call for the D gene. The CDR3 sequence is CASSLGSTEAFF. Here is the DNA: TGTGCCAGCTCACTAGGGAGCACTGAAGCTTTCTTT.